Below are 19 T cell receptor beta chains sequenced from a single sample in a study of cytotoxic CD8 clonotypes in ibrutinib-treated CLL (dated by TCRdb to about 2021). The protocol used for the library was the immunoSEQ multiplex PCR assay. The source is immuneACCESS, and TCRdb retained only in-frame sequences with V and J called. Part of the clones is not carried over; for the studies checked, unresolved V genes explain less than half of this, and the remainder is unexplained. Recorded for this sample are tens of thousands of clones; roughly nine tenths of them occurred a single time. The ten largest make up around 3.3% of the sample. This specimen's time point label, interpreted: more than 10 months on ibrutinib. The source was PBMCs, collected after 12 months of ibrutinib treatment. These TCRs come from a human donor with chronic lymphocytic leukemia.

The gene calls are TRBV5-1 and TRBJ1-1; D is uncertain. Germline CDR1 is SGHRS and CDR2 is YFSETQ. V dropped 0 bases and J dropped 10 bases, with 10 bases sitting between them. This CDR3 has 12 residues. The CDR3 DNA sequence: TGCGCCAGCAGCTTGGATCCAGGTGGAGCTTTCTTT. This gives the protein CASSLDPGGAFF.

The chain couples TRBV6-5 to TRBJ1-1; no firm D call. The CDR3 sequence is 13 residues long. Germline V gene lookup returns CDR1 MNHEY and CDR2 SVGAGI. The V and J ends lost 8 bases and 0 bases respectively, with 10 bases between them. The CDR3 sequence is CASLYGMNTEAFF. CDR3 DNA sequence: TGTGCCAGCCTCTACGGGATGAACACTGAAGCTTTCTTT.

The gene calls are TRBV19 and TRBJ2-5, with D possibly being TRBD1 (6 bases). There are 13 residues in the CDR3. The germline V gene has CDR1 LNHDA and CDR2 SQIVND (reference sequence). V dropped 4 bases and J dropped 4 bases, with 10 bases sitting between them. The CDR3 DNA reads TGTGCCAGTAGTAAAACAGGGTTAGAGACCCAGTACTTC. Amino acids: CASSKTGLETQYF.

This chain links TRBV5-1 with TRBJ1-1; D perhaps matches TRBD1 (6 bases). This CDR3 has 13 residues. CDR1 and CDR2 (germline): SGHRS, YFSETQ. Between the trimmed V and J ends, which lost 0 bases and 4 bases, there was a span of 7 bases. In DNA, the CDR3 is TGCGCCAGCAGCTTGGAGGGGGGCACTGAAGCTTTCTTT. Translated, it gives CASSLEGGTEAFF.

V is TRBV7-3 and J is TRBJ1-1; D uncertain. V was shortened by 5 bases and J by 1 base, with 8 bases between the two germline ends. Germline-derived CDR1 and CDR2 are SGHTA and FQGTGA. The CDR3 contains 13 residues. CDR3 DNA sequence: TGTGCCAGCAGCCCTCGTTGGAACACTGAAGCTTTCTTT. This encodes CASSPRWNTEAFF.

This clone has a single count. CDR3 nucleotide sequence: TGTGCCAGCAGCTTAGAAGGTTTCCAGGGCACAGATACGCAGTATTTT. Amino acid sequence: CASSLEGFQGTDTQYF. The V call is TRBV7-2, the J call TRBJ2-3; unclear D gene. The CDR3 runs 16 residues. Per germline, CDR1 SGHTA and CDR2 FQGNSA. V lost 1 base and J lost 1, with 12 bases in between.

The chain joins TRBV5-1 to TRBJ2-1; 9 bases line up with TRBD2. The CDR3 extends over 15 amino acids. Germline lookup yields CDR1 SGHRS and CDR2 YFSETQ. V shed 5 bases, J shed 6 bases, and the junction held 9 bases outside the gene matches. CDR3 region: CASRFFGLASNEQFF. For the CDR3, the DNA is TGCGCCAGCAGATTCTTTGGACTAGCGAGCAATGAGCAGTTCTTC.

In its sample, this clone was seen a few times. The V and J genes are TRBV10-2 and TRBJ2-4; D is undetermined. CDR3 length: 15 amino acids. The germline V gene encodes CDR1 WSHSY and CDR2 SAAADI. V was shortened by 8 bases and J by 0 bases, with 14 bases between the two germline ends. CDR3 residues: CASPRVLLAKNIQYF. Here the CDR3 DNA reads TGCGCCAGCCCCAGAGTTCTACTAGCCAAAAACATTCAGTACTTC.

The chain couples TRBV20-1 to TRBJ2-1; a possible D gene is TRBD1 (6 bases). CDR1 is DFQATT, CDR2 SNEGSKA, per germline (reference sequence). This CDR3 has 11 amino acids. The CDR3 DNA sequence: TGCCTGGGGGCCCAAGGGGAAGAGCAGTTCTTC. Translated, it gives CLGAQGEEQFF.

This clone appeared a single time. The rearrangement joins TRBV11-3 to TRBJ2-7; unclear D gene. V was pared by 5 bases and J by 4 bases, with 9 bases between. Germline assignment: CDR1 SGHNT and CDR2 YENEEA. CDR3 size: 12 residues. In DNA form, the CDR3 reads TGTGCCAGCAGCCGGCAGGATTACGAGCAGTACTTC. It specifies CASSRQDYEQYF.

Regarding this clone: Other DNA sequences from this sample encode an identical CDR3 as well. The J gene is TRBJ2-5, the V gene TRBV5-1; D not certain. The CDR3 covers 14 residues. Per the germline V gene, CDR1 is SGHRS and CDR2 is YFSETQ. V shed 0 bases and J shed 1 base, with 7 bases lying between them. CDR3 bases: TGCGCCAGCAGCTTGGTACTGGGCCAAGAGACCCAGTACTTC. Translating it yields CASSLVLGQETQYF.

The chain has TRBV28 and TRBJ1-5; 11 bases fit TRBD1. This CDR3 region has 17 residues. Losses at the gene ends were 5 bases for V and 3 bases for J; bases not matched to a gene: 9. Germline lookup yields CDR1 MDHEN and CDR2 SYDVKM. CDR3 loop: CASSTRTGGIDNQPQHF. DNA for the CDR3: TGTGCCAGCAGTACACGGACAGGGGGCATTGACAATCAGCCCCAGCATTTT.

The rearrangement joins TRBV4-1 to TRBJ2-5; tentatively, D is TRBD2 (6 bases). The CDR3 extends over 17 amino acids. The germline gives CDR1 MGHRA, CDR2 YSYEKL. Trimming took 0 bases from V and 5 from J, leaving 19 bases between them. As DNA, the CDR3 is TGCGCCAGCAGCCAAGATTTTTATGGGGGAGGCGGGGAGACCCAGTACTTC. Amino acids: CASSQDFYGGGGETQYF.

CDR3 bases: TGTGCCACCACCTCGGCCGTCTACGAGCAGTACTTC. It translates to CATTSAVYEQYF. The chain combines TRBV19 with TRBJ2-7, with unresolved D. V was cut by 10 bases and J by 3 bases, with 13 bases left in between. The CDR3 totals 12 residues. Looked up from germline, CDR1 is LNHDA and CDR2 is SQIVND (reference sequence).

This clone has a single count. J is TRBJ1-2 and V is TRBV2; possible D gene TRBD1, 5 bases. Germline CDR1 reads SNHLY; CDR2 reads FYNNEI. The CDR3 covers 14 residues. Trimming took off 2 bases at V and 6 bases at J, with 13 bases between the two ends. The CDR3 coding sequence is TGTGCCAGCAGTGAACCGGGGGGAGTGGATGGCTACACCTTC. Protein product: CASSEPGGVDGYTF.

The rearrangement links TRBV6-6 to TRBJ2-2; D call uncertain. This CDR3 is built from 14 residues. The germline V gene has CDR1 MNHNY and CDR2 SVGAGI (reference sequence). Trimming took 3 bases from V and 1 from J, leaving 6 bases between them. The CDR3 bases are TGTGCCAGCAGTTATATGGGGAACACCGGGGAGCTGTTTTTT. It specifies CASSYMGNTGELFF.

The chain carries TRBV5-3 and TRBJ2-4; 9 bases line up with TRBD2. TRBV5-3 is annotated as an ORF whose role is uncertain. The trim removed 3 bases at V and 0 bases at J, leaving 19 bases unmatched. CDR3 length: 21 residues. The CDR3 DNA reads as TGTGCCAGAAGCTACGTAAAGATGATAGCGGGAGACTTACTAGCCAAAAACATTCAGTACTTC. It yields the protein CARSYVKMIAGDLLAKNIQYF.

J is TRBJ2-1 and V is TRBV27; 7 nucleotides match TRBD2. This CDR3 comprises 18 residues. Germline assignment: CDR1 MNHEY and CDR2 SMNVEV (reference sequence). V was clipped by 4 bases and J by 2 bases; unmatched bases: 14. CDR3 protein: CASSSPAGAGDTYNEQFF. Written as DNA, the CDR3 is TGTGCCAGCAGTTCACCGGCCGGGGCGGGAGACACCTACAATGAGCAGTTCTTC.

This chain joins TRBV7-7 and TRBJ2-3; D possibly corresponds to TRBD2 (5 bases). Germline V gene lookup returns CDR1 SSHAT and CDR2 FNYEAQ (reference sequence). The CDR3 spans 15 residues. Trimming shortened V by 5 bases and J by 0 bases, and 12 bases separated the two germline ends. The CDR3 spells CASSQSGASTDTQYF. The CDR3 coding sequence is TGTGCCAGCAGCCAAAGCGGAGCTAGCACAGATACGCAGTATTTT. The full variable domain, rest sourced from reference TRBV7-7 and TRBJ2-3, is GAGVSQSPRYKVTKRGQDVTLRCDPISSHATLYWYQQALGQGPEFLTYFNYEAQPDKSGLPSDRFSAERPEGSISTLTIQRTEQRDSAMYRCASSQSGASTDTQYFGPGTRLTVL.